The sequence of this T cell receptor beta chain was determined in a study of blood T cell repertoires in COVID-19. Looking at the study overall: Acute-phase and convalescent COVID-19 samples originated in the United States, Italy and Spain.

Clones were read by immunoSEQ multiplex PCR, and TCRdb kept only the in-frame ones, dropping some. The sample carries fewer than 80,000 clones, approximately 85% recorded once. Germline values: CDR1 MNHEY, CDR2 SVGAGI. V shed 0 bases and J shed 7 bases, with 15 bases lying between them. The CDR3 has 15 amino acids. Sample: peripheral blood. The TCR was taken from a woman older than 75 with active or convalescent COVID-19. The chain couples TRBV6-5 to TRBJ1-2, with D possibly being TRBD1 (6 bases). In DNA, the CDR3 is TGTGCCAGCAGTTACTCGATAACAACAGGGAGTGGCTACACCTTC. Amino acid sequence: CASSYSITTGSGYTF.